This TCR beta chain is from a study of blood T cell repertoires in COVID-19. Method: immunoSEQ multiplex PCR; TCRdb's copy keeps in-frame clones and lacks some. The sample has hundreds of thousands of clones; around 91% are singletons. This CDR3 has 17 residues. The germline CDR1 and CDR2 sequences are MNHEY and SMNVEV (reference sequence). With 3 bases clipped from V and 0 bases from J, the junction kept 8 bases outside the gene matches. The sequenced material came from PBMCs or T cells enriched from blood (not recorded which). This sequence joins TRBV27 and TRBJ2-1; 7 bases match TRBD2. This clonotype was sampled from a woman between 18 and 30 years old with acute COVID-19. The CDR3 is CASSFLPGGSSYNEQFF. The DNA of the CDR3 is TGTGCCAGCAGTTTCTTACCGGGCGGGAGCTCCTACAATGAGCAGTTCTTC.